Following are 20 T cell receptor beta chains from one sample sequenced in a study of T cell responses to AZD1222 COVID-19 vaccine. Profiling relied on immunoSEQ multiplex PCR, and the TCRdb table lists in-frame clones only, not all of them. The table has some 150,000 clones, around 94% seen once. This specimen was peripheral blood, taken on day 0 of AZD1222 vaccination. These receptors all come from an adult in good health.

The CDR3 loop is CASSPADRNTEAFF. DNA of the CDR3: TGTGCCAGCAGCCCCGCGGACAGAAACACTGAAGCTTTCTTT. The rearrangement links TRBV4-2 to TRBJ1-1; D possibly corresponds to TRBD1 (6 bases). CDR1 is LGHNA and CDR2 is YNFKEQ in the germline V gene. The CDR3 length is 14 residues. The V end was cut by 4 bases, the J end by 2 bases, with 11 bases between.

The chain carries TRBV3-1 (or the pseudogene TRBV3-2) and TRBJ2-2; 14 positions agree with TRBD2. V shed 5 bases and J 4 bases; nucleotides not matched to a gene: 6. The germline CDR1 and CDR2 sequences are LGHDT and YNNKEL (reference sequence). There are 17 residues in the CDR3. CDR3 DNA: TGTGCCAGCAGCTCCGGGACTAGCGGGAGACTCACCGGGGAGCTGTTTTTT. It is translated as CASSSGTSGRLTGELFF.

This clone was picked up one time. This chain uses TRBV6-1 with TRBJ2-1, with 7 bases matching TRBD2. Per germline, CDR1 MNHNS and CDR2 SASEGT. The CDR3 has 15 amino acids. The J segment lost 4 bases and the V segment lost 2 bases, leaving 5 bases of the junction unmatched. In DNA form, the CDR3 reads TGTGCCAGCAGTGAATTGGGGGGGGTGTACAATGAGCAGTTCTTC. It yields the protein CASSELGGVYNEQFF.

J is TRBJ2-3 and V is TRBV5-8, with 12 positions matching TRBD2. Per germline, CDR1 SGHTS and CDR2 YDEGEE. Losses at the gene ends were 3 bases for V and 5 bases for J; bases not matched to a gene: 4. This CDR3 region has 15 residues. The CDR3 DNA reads TGTGCCAGCAGCTCTAGCGGGGGGGCCGAAGATACGCAGTATTTT. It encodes CASSSSGGAEDTQYF.

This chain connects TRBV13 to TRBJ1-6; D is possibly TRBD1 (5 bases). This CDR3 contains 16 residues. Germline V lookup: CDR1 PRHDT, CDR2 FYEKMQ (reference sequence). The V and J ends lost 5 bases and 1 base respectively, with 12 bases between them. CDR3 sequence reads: CASSQSGSSYNSPLHF. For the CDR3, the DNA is TGTGCCAGCAGCCAATCAGGGTCTTCCTATAATTCACCCCTCCACTTT.

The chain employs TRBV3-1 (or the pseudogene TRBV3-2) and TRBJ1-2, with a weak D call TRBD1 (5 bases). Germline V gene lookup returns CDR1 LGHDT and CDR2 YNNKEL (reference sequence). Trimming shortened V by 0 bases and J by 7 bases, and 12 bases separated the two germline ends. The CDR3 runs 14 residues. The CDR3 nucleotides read TGTGCCAGCAGCCAAGAGGGCAGGGAGGTTGGCTACACCTTC. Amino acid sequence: CASSQEGREVGYTF.

CDR3 loop: CASSFSPNTEAFF. The DNA of the CDR3 is TGTGCCAGCAGTTTCTCCCCGAACACTGAAGCTTTCTTT. The J gene is TRBJ1-1, the V gene TRBV27; D is uncertain. This CDR3 spans 13 amino acids. Trimming stripped 3 bases from V and 1 base from J, with 6 bases between. Germline V gene lookup returns CDR1 MNHEY and CDR2 SMNVEV (reference sequence).

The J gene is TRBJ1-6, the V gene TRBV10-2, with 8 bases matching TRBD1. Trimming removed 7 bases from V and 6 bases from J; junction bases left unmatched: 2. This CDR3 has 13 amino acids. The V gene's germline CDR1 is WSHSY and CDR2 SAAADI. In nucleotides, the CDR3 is TGCGCCAGCAAGGACAGGGCTAATTCACCCCTCCACTTT. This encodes CASKDRANSPLHF.

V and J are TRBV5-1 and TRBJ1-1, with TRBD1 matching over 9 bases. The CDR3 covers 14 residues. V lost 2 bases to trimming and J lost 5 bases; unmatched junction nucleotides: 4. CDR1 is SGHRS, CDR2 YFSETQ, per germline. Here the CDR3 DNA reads TGCGCCAGCAGCTTTGGGACAGGGAGGACTGAAGCTTTCTTT. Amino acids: CASSFGTGRTEAFF.

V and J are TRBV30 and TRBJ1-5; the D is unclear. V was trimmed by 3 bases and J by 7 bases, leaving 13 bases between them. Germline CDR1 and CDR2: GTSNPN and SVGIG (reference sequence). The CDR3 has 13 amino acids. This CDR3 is CAWSPPSRQPQHF. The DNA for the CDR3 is TGTGCCTGGAGCCCCCCCTCGCGACAGCCCCAGCATTTT.

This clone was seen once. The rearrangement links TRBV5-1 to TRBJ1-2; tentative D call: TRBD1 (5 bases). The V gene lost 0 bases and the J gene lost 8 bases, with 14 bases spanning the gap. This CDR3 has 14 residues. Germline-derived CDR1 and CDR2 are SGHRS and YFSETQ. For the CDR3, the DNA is TGCGCCAGCAGCTTGGGTTTGGGGCCGGAAGGCTACACCTTC. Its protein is CASSLGLGPEGYTF.

CDR3 bases: TGCGCCAGCAGCTCAGGAGACAGGGGCCCCTACAATGAGCAGTTCTTC. Protein: CASSSGDRGPYNEQFF. V is TRBV5-1 and J is TRBJ2-1; 8 positions agree with TRBD1. This CDR3 spans 16 amino acids. Germline CDR1 reads SGHRS; CDR2 reads YFSETQ. V was pared by 3 bases and J by 2 bases, with 7 bases of the junction left unmatched.

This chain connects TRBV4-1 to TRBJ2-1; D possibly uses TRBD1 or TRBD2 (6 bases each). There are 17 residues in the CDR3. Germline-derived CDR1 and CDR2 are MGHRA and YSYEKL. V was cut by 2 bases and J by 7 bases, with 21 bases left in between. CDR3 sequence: CASSQIVGSGARNEQFF. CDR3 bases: TGCGCCAGCAGCCAAATCGTGGGGTCGGGGGCCAGGAATGAGCAGTTCTTC.

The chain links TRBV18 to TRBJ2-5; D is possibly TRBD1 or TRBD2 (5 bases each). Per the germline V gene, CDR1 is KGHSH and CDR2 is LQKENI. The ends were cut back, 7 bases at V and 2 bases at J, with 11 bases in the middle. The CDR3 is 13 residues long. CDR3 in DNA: TGTGCCAGCTTACGGGGACCGCAAGAGACCCAGTACTTC. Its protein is CASLRGPQETQYF. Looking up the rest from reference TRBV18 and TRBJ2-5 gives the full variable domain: NAGVMQNPRHLVRRRGQEARLRCSPMKGHSHVYWYRQLPEEGLKFMVYLQKENIIDESGMPKERFSAEFPKEGPSILRIQQVVRGDSAAYFCASLRGPQETQYFGPGTRLLVL.

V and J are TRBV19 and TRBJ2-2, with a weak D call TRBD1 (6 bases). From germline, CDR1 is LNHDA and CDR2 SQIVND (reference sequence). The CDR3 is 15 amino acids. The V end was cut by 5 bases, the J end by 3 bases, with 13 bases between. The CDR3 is CASSPEDSYTGELFF. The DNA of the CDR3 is TGTGCCAGTAGTCCGGAGGACAGTTACACCGGGGAGCTGTTTTTT.

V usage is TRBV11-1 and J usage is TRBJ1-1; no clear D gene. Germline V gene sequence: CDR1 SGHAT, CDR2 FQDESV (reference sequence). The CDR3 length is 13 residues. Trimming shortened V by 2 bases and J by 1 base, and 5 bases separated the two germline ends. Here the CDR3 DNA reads TGTGCCAGCAGCTTACAGACGAACACTGAAGCTTTCTTT. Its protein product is CASSLQTNTEAFF.

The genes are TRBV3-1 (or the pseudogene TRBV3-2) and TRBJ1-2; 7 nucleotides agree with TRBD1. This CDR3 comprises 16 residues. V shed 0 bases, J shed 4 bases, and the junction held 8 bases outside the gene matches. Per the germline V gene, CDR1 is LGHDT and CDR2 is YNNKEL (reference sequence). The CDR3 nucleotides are TGTGCCAGCAGCCAAGAGGCCGCAGGGGGAAGCTATGGCTACACCTTC. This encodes CASSQEAAGGSYGYTF.

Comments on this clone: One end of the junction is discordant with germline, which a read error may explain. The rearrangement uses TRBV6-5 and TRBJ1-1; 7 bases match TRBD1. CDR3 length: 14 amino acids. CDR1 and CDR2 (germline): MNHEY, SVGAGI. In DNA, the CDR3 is TGTGCCAGCAATTACAGGGGCGTGAACACTGAAGCTTTCTTT. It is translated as CASNYRGVNTEAFF.

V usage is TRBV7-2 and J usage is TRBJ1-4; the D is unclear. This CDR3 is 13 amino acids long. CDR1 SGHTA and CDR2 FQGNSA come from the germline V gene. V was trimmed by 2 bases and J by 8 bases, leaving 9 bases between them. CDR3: CASSLYDREKLFF. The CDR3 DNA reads TGTGCCAGCAGCTTATATGATCGCGAAAAACTGTTTTTT.

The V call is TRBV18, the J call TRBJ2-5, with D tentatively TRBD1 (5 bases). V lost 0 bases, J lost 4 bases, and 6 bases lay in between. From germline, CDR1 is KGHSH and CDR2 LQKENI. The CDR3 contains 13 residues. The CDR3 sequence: CASSPPTVETQYF. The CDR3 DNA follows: TGTGCCAGCTCACCACCGACAGTAGAGACCCAGTACTTC. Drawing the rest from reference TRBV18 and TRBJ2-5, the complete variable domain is NAGVMQNPRHLVRRRGQEARLRCSPMKGHSHVYWYRQLPEEGLKFMVYLQKENIIDESGMPKERFSAEFPKEGPSILRIQQVVRGDSAAYFCASSPPTVETQYFGPGTRLLVL.